These 12 T cell receptor beta chains were all obtained from the same sample, sequenced in a study of blood T cell repertoires in COVID-19. Clones were read by immunoSEQ multiplex PCR, and TCRdb kept only the in-frame ones, dropping some. The sample has under 200,000 clones, 81% seen once. The sequencing sample was made of PBMCs or T cells enriched from blood (not recorded which). The receptors come from a woman in her 40s with acute COVID-19.

V is TRBV12-3 or TRBV12-4 and J is TRBJ1-2; D possibly corresponds to TRBD1 (6 bases). The germline V and J ends were trimmed by 7 bases and 6 bases, with 12 bases remaining between them. There are 12 residues in the CDR3. The CDR3 coding sequence is TGTGCCAGCACCCTGGACAGAAATGGCTACACCTTC. Amino acids: CASTLDRNGYTF.

The V gene is TRBV29-1, the J gene TRBJ1-1; no definite D call. CDR1 and CDR2 from the germline V gene are SQVTM and ANQGSEA. The CDR3 spans 11 residues. The ends were cut back, 6 bases at V and 1 base at J, with 6 bases in the middle. CDR3 amino acids: CSVQTNTEAFF. CDR3 bases: TGCAGCGTACAGACGAACACTGAAGCTTTCTTT.

The chain has TRBV7-3 and TRBJ1-6; D remains unclear. In germline, CDR1 is SGHTA, CDR2 FQGTGA. The CDR3 spans 13 residues. V was cut by 0 bases and J by 8 bases, with 5 bases left in between. DNA of the CDR3: TGTGCCAGCAGCTTAACTCCAGATTCACCCCTCCACTTT. Translated: CASSLTPDSPLHF.

This CDR3 reads CASSPRQGAISGNTIYF. The CDR3 bases are TGTGCCAGTAGTCCGCGACAGGGGGCAATATCAGGAAACACCATATATTTT. J is TRBJ1-3 and V is TRBV19, with 10 bases identical to TRBD1. This CDR3 comprises 17 residues. V shed 5 bases, J shed 4 bases, and the junction held 11 bases outside the gene matches. The germline V gene encodes CDR1 LNHDA and CDR2 SQIVND (reference sequence).

This rearrangement joins TRBV6-5 to TRBJ1-2, with a weak D call TRBD1 (5 bases). Trimming shortened V by 7 bases and J by 6 bases, and 15 bases separated the two germline ends. Germline-derived CDR1 and CDR2 are MNHEY and SVGAGI. The CDR3 sequence is 13 residues long. The CDR3 reads CASTTRGLNGYTF. Written as DNA, the CDR3 is TGTGCCAGCACCACGAGGGGACTTAATGGCTACACCTTC.

This clone came up a few times. This CDR3 is CASSSRAFSSYNEQFF. The CDR3 nucleotides are TGTGCCAGCAGTAGCAGAGCGTTTAGCTCCTACAATGAGCAGTTCTTC. The chain employs TRBV28 and TRBJ2-1, with D unclear. V shed 5 bases and J shed 0 bases, with 14 bases lying between them. CDR3 size: 16 residues. The germline V gene has CDR1 MDHEN and CDR2 SYDVKM.

This chain joins TRBV6-5 and TRBJ2-7; 7 positions match TRBD1. The CDR3 covers 15 residues. Germline V gene lookup returns CDR1 MNHEY and CDR2 SVGAGI. V dropped 5 bases and J dropped 3; count of bases not matched to a gene: 10. The CDR3 nucleotides are TGTGCCAGCAGTCCGACGACAGGGACCTTCTACGAGCAGTACTTC. Amino acids: CASSPTTGTFYEQYF.

V is TRBV24-1 and J is TRBJ2-2, with a tentative D call TRBD1 (6 bases). V was clipped by 1 base and J by 4 bases, with 12 bases between them. The CDR3 runs to 16 residues. CDR1 and CDR2 from the germline V gene are KGHDR and SFDVKD. The CDR3 nucleotides are TGTGCCACCAGTGATTTTTTACAGGGCGGCACCGGGGAGCTGTTTTTT. Protein: CATSDFLQGGTGELFF.

Comment on this clone: Distinct nucleotide sequences in the sample also encode this CDR3. The chain links TRBV7-8 to TRBJ1-2, with TRBD1 matching over 9 bases. Germline CDR1 SGHVS, CDR2 FQNEAQ. The J segment lost 3 bases and the V segment lost 5 bases, leaving 4 bases of the junction unmatched. There are 14 residues in the CDR3. The CDR3 here is CASSLQGADYGYTF. The CDR3 region has the DNA TGTGCCAGCAGCCTACAGGGGGCTGACTATGGCTACACCTTC.

DNA for the CDR3: TGTGCCACCAGCAGAGGGGGACTAGCGGGAGTTTTGGAGACCCAGTACTTC. Amino acids: CATSRGGLAGVLETQYF. This chain joins TRBV15 and TRBJ2-5, with TRBD2 identical over 14 bases. CDR3 size: 17 residues. V shed 1 base and J 5 bases; nucleotides not matched to a gene: 6. Germline CDR1 and CDR2: LNHNV and YYDKDF (reference sequence).

The V and J genes are TRBV27 and TRBJ1-4; D unclear. The V gene's germline CDR1 is MNHEY and CDR2 SMNVEV (reference sequence). This CDR3 region has 15 residues. The V end lost 6 bases, the J end lost 2 bases, and 13 bases lay between the germline ends. CDR3 DNA sequence: TGTGCCAGCAGCTCCCGGGGTGCTACTAATGAAAAACTGTTTTTT. Residues: CASSSRGATNEKLFF.

CDR3 coding DNA: TGTGCCAGCAGCGCAATTCCCGGGACAGGGGGCGAGGGGGCTAATAACGAGCAGTACTTC. This codes for CASSAIPGTGGEGANNEQYF. This chain uses TRBV7-6 with TRBJ2-7; 12 bases match TRBD1. The CDR3 has 20 residues. With V trimmed by 5 bases and J by 5 bases, 22 bases remained unmatched. The V gene's germline CDR1 is SGHVS and CDR2 FNYEAQ.